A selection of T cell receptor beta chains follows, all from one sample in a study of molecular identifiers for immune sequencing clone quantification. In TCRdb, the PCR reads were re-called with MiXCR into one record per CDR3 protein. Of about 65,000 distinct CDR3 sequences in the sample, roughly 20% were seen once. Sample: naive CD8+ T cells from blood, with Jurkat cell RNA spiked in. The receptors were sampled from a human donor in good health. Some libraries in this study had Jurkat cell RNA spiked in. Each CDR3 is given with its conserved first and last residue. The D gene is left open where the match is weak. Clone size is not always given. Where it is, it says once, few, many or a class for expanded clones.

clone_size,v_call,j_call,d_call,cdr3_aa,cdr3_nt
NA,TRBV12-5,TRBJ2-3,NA,CASGSVFSVSTDTQYF,TGTGCTAGTGGTTCGGTGTTTAGCGTCAGCACAGATACGCAGTATTTT
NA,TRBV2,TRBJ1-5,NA,CASSAAYSSLPQHF,TGTGCCAGCAGTGCCGCCTATAGCAGTCTGCCCCAGCATTTT
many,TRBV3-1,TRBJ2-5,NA,CASSQGFGETQYF,TGTGCCAGCAGCCAAGGGTTCGGCGAGACCCAGTACTTC
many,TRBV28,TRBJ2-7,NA,CASSLWSEQGSYF,TGTGCCAGCAGTTTATGGTCGGAGCAGGGCTCGTACTTC
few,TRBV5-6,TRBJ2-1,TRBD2,CASSFREGPFDVYNEQFF,TGTGCCAGCAGCTTTCGGGAGGGACCCTTCGACGTATACAATGAGCAGTTCTTC
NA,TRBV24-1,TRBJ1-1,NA,CATRDRVNTEAFF,TGTGCCACCAGGGACAGAGTGAACACTGAAGCTTTCTTT
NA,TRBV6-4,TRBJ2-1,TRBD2,CASSRLAGGQQYNEQFF,TGTGCCAGCAGCAGACTAGCGGGAGGACAACAGTACAATGAGCAGTTCTTC
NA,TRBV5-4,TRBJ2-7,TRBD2,CASSLVTSGTYEQYF,TGTGCCAGCAGCTTAGTGACTAGCGGGACCTACGAGCAGTACTTC
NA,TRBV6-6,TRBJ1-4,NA,CASSKTAVGVEKLFF,TGTGCCAGCAGTAAGACCGCGGTCGGGGTTGAAAAACTGTTTTTT
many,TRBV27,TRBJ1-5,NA,CASSLYGQPQHF,TGTGCCAGCAGTCTCTACGGACAGCCCCAGCATTTT
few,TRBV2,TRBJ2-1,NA,CASTDGRRFEQFF,TGTGCCAGCACGGACGGGAGAAGATTTGAGCAGTTCTTC
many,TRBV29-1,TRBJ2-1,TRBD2,CSVEREGIGEQFF,TGCAGCGTCGAACGGGAGGGTATCGGGGAGCAGTTCTTC
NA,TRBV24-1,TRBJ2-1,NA,CATSDFQGASYNEQFF,TGTGCCACCAGTGATTTCCAAGGGGCCTCCTACAATGAGCAGTTCTTC
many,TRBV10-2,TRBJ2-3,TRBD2,CASWKAGAKDTQYF,TGCGCCAGCTGGAAAGCGGGAGCGAAAGATACGCAGTATTTT
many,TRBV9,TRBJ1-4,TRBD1,CASSAGQVTNEKLFF,TGTGCCAGCAGCGCCGGACAGGTGACTAATGAAAAACTGTTTTTT
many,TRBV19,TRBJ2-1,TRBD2,CASRERESYNEQFF,TGTGCCAGTAGAGAGCGGGAATCCTACAATGAGCAGTTCTTC
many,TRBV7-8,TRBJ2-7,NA,CASSPLNEQYF,TGTGCCAGCAGCCCGCTGAACGAGCAGTACTTC
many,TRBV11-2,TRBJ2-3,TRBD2,CASSLLAGGPSDTQYF,TGTGCCAGCAGCTTATTAGCGGGAGGGCCCTCAGATACGCAGTATTTT
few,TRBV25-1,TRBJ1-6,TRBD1,CASSEYNMGQASSPLHF,TGTGCCAGCAGTGAATATAATATGGGACAGGCGAGTTCACCCCTCCACTTT
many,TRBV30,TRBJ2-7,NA,CAWKTGSYEQYF,TGTGCCTGGAAGACAGGATCCTACGAGCAGTACTTC
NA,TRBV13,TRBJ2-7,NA,CASSGPGTSYEQYF,TGTGCCAGCAGCGGGCCAGGGACCTCCTACGAGCAGTACTTC
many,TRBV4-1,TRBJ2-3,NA,CASSLITFTDTQYF,TGCGCCAGCAGCCTTATAACCTTTACAGATACGCAGTATTTT
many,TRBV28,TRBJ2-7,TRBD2,CASRTSGGYEQYF,TGTGCCAGCAGGACTAGCGGGGGTTACGAGCAGTACTTC
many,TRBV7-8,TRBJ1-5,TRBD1,CASSLAGQGYDHSNQPQHF,TGTGCCAGCAGCTTAGCGGGACAGGGCTACGATCATAGCAATCAGCCCCAGCATTTT
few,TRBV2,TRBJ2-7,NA,CASSEGPKGGYEQYF,TGTGCCAGCAGTGAAGGACCTAAAGGAGGATACGAGCAGTACTTC
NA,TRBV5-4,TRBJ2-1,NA,CASSLAGSDEQFF,TGTGCCAGCAGCTTGGCGGGTAGCGATGAGCAGTTCTTC
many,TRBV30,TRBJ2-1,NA,CAWSVNRPEQFF,TGTGCCTGGAGTGTAAACCGGCCTGAGCAGTTCTTC
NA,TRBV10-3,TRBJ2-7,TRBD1,CAIGTGSSYEQYF,TGTGCCATTGGGACAGGGAGCTCCTACGAGCAGTACTTC
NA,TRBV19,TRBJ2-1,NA,CASSMRARGGNEQFF,TGTGCCAGTAGTATGAGGGCTAGAGGAGGTAATGAGCAGTTCTTC
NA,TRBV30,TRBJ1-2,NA,CAWSVRIGGYTF,TGTGCCTGGAGTGTAAGGATAGGTGGCTACACCTTC
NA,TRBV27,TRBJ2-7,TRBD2,CASSSPAGVIHEQYF,TGTGCCAGCAGTTCCCCAGCGGGAGTTATCCACGAGCAGTACTTC
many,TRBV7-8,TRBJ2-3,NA,CASSLSHRRNTDTQYF,TGTGCCAGCAGCTTAAGCCACAGACGCAACACAGATACGCAGTATTTT
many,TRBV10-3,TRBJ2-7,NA,CAISLETDPDEQYF,TGTGCCATCAGTTTGGAGACGGACCCTGACGAGCAGTACTTC
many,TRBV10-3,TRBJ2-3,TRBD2,CAISDLGLAGGPPDTQYF,TGTGCCATCAGTGATCTGGGACTAGCGGGAGGGCCCCCAGATACGCAGTATTTT
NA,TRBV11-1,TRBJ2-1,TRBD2,CASSPRPGTREGGNEQFF,TGTGCCAGCAGCCCTCGTCCCGGGACTAGAGAGGGGGGCAATGAGCAGTTCTTC
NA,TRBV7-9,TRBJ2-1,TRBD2,CASSLGYGRHNEQFF,TGTGCCAGCAGCCTAGGGTACGGGAGGCACAATGAGCAGTTCTTC
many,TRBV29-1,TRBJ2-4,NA,CSVAGGPGQGAIQYF,TGCAGCGTCGCGGGGGGTCCGGGACAGGGAGCCATTCAGTACTTC